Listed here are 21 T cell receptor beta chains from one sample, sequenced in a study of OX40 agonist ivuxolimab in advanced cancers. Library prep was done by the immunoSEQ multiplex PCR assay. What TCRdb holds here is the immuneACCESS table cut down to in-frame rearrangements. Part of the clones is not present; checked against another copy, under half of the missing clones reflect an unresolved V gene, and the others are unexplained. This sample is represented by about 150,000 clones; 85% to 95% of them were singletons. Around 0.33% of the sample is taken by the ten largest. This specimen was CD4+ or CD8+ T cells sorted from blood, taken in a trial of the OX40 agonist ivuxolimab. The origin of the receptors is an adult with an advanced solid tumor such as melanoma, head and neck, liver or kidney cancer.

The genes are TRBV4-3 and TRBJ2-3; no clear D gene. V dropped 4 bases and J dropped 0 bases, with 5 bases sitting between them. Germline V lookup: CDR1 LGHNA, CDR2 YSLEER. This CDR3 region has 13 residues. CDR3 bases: TGCGCCAGCAGCCCCGCGAGCACAGATACGCAGTATTTT. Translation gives CASSPASTDTQYF.

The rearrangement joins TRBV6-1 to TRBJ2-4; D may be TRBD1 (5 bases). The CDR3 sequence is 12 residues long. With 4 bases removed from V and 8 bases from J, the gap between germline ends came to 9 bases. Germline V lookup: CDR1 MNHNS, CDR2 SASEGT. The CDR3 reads CASSVVGDIQYF. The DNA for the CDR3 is TGTGCCAGCAGTGTAGTAGGGGACATTCAGTACTTC.

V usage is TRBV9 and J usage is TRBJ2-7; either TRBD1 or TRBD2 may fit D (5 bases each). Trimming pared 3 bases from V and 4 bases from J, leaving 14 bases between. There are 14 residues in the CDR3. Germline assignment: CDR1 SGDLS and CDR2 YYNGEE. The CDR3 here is CASSAYGANYEQYF. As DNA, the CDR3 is TGTGCCAGCAGCGCCTACGGGGCGAATTACGAGCAGTACTTC.

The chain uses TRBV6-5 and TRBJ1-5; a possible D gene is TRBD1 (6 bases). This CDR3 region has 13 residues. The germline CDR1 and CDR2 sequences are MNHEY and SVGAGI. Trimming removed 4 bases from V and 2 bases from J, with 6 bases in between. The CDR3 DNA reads TGTGCCAGCAGTTGGACAGGCAATCAGCCCCAGCATTTT. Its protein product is CASSWTGNQPQHF.

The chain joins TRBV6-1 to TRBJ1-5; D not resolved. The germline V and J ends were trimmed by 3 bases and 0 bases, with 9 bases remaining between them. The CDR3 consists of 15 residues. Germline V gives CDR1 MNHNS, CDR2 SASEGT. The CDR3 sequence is CASSESRYSNQPQHF. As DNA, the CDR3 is TGTGCCAGCAGTGAGTCCAGATATAGCAATCAGCCCCAGCATTTT.

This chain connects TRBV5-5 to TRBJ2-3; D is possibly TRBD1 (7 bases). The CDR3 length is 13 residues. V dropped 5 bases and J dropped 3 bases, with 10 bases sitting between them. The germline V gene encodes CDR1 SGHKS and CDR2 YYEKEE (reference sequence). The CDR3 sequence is CASRQGGTDTQYF. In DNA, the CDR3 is TGTGCCAGCAGGCAGGGGGGAACAGATACGCAGTATTTT. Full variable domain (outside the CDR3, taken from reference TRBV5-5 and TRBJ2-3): DAGVTQSPTHLIKTRGQQVTLRCSPISGHKSVSWYQQVLGQGPQFIFQYYEKEERGRGNFPDRFSARQFPNYSSELNVNALLLGDSALYLCASRQGGTDTQYFGPGTRLTVL.

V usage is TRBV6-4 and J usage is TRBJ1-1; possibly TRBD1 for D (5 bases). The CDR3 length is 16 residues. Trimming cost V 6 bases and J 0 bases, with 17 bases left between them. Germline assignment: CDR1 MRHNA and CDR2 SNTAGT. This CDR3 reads CASRDPWGSMNTEAFF. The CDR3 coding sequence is TGTGCCAGCAGAGACCCTTGGGGGTCGATGAACACTGAAGCTTTCTTT.

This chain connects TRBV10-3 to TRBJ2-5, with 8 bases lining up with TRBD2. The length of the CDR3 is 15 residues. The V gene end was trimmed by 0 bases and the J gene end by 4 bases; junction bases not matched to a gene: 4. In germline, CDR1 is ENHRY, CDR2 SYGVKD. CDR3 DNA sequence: TGTGCCATCAGTGAGTCCGAGCGGGGGACAGAGACCCAGTACTTC. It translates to CAISESERGTETQYF.

The CDR3 DNA reads as TGTGCCAGCTCACCTACGGGGACAGGGAGCACAGATACGCAGTATTTT. Protein: CASSPTGTGSTDTQYF. The J gene is TRBJ2-3, the V gene TRBV18; 9 bases line up with TRBD1. Germline V gene lookup returns CDR1 KGHSH and CDR2 LQKENI. This CDR3 spans 16 amino acids. The junction had 4 bases not matched to a gene; V was cut back by 3 bases and J by 0 bases.

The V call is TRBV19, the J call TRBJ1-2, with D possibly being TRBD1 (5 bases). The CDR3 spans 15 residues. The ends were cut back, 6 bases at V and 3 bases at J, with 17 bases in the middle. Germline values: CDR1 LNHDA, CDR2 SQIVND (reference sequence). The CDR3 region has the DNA TGTGCCAGTAGGGAGACCAGGGCCGGGGACTATGGCTACACCTTC. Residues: CASRETRAGDYGYTF. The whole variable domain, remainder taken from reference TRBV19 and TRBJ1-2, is DGGITQSPKYLFRKEGQNVTLSCEQNLNHDAMYWYRQDPGQGLRLIYYSQIVNDFQKGDIAEGYSVSREKKESFPLTVTSAQKNPTAFYLCASRETRAGDYGYTFGSGTRLTVV.

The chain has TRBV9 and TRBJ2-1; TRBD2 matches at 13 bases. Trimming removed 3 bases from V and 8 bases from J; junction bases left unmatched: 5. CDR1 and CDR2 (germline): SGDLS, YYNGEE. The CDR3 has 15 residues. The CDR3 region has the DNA TGTGCCAGCAGCGCCCGGACTAGCGGGAGCCATGAGCAGTTCTTC. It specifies CASSARTSGSHEQFF.

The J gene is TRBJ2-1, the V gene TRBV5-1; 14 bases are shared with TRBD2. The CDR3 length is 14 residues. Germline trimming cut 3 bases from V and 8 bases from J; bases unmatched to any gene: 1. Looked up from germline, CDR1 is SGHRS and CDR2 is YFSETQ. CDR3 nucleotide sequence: TGCGCCAGCAGCTGGGGACTAGCGGGGGATGAGCAGTTCTTC. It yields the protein CASSWGLAGDEQFF.

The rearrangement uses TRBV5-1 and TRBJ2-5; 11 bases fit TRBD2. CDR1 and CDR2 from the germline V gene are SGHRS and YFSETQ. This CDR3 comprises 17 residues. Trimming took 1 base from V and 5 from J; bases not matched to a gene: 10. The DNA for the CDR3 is TGCGCCAGCAGCTTGTATTTAGCGGGGGGGCCCCGGGAGACCCAGTACTTC. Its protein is CASSLYLAGGPRETQYF.

CDR3 nucleotide sequence: TGTGCCAGCAGCTCCCTTATGACAGGCCCTGCTGGCTACACCTTC. Translating gives CASSSLMTGPAGYTF. This chain connects TRBV7-9 to TRBJ1-2, with TRBD1 as a possible D gene (6 bases). Looked up from germline, CDR1 is SEHNR and CDR2 is FQNEAQ (reference sequence). CDR3 size: 15 residues. The V and J ends lost 4 bases and 7 bases respectively, with 19 bases between them.

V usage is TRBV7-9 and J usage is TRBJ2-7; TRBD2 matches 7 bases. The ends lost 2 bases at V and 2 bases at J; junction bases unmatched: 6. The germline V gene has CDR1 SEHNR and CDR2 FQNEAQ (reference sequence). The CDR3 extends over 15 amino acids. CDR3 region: CASSLSLAATYEQYF. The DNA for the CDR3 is TGTGCCAGCAGCTTATCTCTAGCGGCCACCTACGAGCAGTACTTC.

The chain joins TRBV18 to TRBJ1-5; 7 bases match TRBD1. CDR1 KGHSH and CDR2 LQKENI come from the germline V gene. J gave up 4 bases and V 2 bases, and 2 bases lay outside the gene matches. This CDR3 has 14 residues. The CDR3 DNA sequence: TGTGCCAGCTCACCAGGGACAGCGAATCAGCCCCAGCATTTT. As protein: CASSPGTANQPQHF.

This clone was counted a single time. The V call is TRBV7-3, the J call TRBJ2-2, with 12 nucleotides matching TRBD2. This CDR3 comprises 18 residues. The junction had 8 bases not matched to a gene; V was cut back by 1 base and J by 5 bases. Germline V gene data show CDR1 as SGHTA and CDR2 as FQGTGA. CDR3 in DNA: TGTGCCAGCAGCTTAATATCGACTAGCGGGAGAGTGACCGGGGAGCTGTTTTTT. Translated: CASSLISTSGRVTGELFF. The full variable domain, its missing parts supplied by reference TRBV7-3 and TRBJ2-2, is GAGVSQTPSNKVTEKGKYVELRCDPISGHTALYWYRQSLGQGPEFLIYFQGTGAADDSGLPNDRFFAVRPEGSVSTLKIQRTERGDSAVYLCASSLISTSGRVTGELFFGEGSRLTVL.

CDR3 residues: CASSGDRGIDQPQHF. The CDR3 nucleotides read TGTGCCAGCAGTGGGGACAGGGGGATTGATCAGCCCCAGCATTTT. The chain uses TRBV2 and TRBJ1-5; 11 bases match TRBD1. V lost 4 bases and J lost 5; bases outside the gene matches: 4. Germline CDR1 reads SNHLY; CDR2 reads FYNNEI. The CDR3 contains 15 residues.

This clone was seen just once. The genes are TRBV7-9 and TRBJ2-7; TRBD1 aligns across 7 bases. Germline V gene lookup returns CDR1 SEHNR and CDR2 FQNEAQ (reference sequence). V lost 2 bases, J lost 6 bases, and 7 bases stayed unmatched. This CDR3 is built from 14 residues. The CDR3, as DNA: TGTGCCAGCAGCTTACGATCACAGGGGAGCGAGCAGTACTTC. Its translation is CASSLRSQGSEQYF.

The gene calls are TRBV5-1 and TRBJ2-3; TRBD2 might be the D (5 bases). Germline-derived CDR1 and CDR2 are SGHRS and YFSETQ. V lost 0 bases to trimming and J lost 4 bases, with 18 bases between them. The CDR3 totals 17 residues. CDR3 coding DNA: TGCGCCAGCAGCTTGGAAAGGGTAGCGTCGGTTCCAGATACGCAGTATTTT. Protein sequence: CASSLERVASVPDTQYF.

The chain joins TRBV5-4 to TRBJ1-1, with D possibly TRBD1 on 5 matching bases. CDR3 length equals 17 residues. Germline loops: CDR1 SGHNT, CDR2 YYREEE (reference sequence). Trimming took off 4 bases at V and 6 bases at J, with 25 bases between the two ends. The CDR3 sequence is CASSPRGERLMGAEAFF. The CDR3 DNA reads TGTGCCAGCAGCCCCCGGGGGGAGCGCCTAATGGGAGCTGAAGCTTTCTTT. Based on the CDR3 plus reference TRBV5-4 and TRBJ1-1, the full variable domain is ETGVTQSPTHLIKTRGQQVTLRCSSQSGHNTVSWYQQALGQGPQFIFQYYREEENGRGNFPPRFSGLQFPNYSSELNVNALELDDSALYLCASSPRGERLMGAEAFFGQGTRLTVV.